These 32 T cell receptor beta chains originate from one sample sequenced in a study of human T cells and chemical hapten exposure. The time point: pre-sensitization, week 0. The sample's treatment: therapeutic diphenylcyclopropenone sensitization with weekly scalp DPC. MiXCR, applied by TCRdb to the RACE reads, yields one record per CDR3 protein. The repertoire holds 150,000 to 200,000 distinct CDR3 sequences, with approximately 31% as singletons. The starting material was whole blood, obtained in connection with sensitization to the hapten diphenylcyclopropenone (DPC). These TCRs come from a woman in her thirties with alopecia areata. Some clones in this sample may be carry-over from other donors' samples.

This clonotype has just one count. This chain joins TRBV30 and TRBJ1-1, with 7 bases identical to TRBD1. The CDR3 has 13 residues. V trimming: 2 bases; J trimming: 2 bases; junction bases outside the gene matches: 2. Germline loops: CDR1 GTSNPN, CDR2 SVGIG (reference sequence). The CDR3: CAWSRDRNTEAFF. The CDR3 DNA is TGTGCCTGGAGTAGGGACAGAAACACTGAAGCTTTCTTT.

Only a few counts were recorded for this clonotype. Here the CDR3 DNA reads TGCGCCAGCAGCCAAGGGGGGCTAATCAATGAGCAGTTCTTC. Translated: CASSQGGLINEQFF. This chain uses TRBV4-1 with TRBJ2-1, with a tentative D call TRBD1 (6 bases). In germline, CDR1 is MGHRA, CDR2 YSYEKL. The ends were cut back, 1 base at V and 6 bases at J, with 10 bases in the middle. This CDR3 is built from 14 residues.

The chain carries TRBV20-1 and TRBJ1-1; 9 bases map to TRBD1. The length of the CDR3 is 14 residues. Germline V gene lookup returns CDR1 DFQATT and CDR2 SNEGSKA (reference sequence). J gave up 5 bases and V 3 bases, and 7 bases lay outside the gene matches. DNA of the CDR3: TGCAGTGCTAGGAGCAGGGACAGGGAGACTGAAGCTTTCTTT. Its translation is CSARSRDRETEAFF.

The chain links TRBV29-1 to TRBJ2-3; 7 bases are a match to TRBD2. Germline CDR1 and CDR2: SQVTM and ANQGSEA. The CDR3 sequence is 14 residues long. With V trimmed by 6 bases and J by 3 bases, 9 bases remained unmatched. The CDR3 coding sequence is TGCAGCGTCCCAGGGAGGGGATTGACAGATACGCAGTATTTT. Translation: CSVPGRGLTDTQYF.

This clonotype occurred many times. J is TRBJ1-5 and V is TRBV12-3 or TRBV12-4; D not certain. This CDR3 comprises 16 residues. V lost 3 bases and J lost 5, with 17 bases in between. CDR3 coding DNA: TGTGCCAGCAGTTTTGACGGTGTTATGGCTGATCAGCCCCAGCATTTT. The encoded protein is CASSFDGVMADQPQHF.

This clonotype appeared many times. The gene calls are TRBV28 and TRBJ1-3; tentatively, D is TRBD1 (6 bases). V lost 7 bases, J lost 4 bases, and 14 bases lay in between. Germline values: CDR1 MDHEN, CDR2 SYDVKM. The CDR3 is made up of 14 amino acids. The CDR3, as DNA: TGTGCCAGCACGGGGGGCGCGAAAGGAAACACCATATATTTT. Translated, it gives CASTGGAKGNTIYF.

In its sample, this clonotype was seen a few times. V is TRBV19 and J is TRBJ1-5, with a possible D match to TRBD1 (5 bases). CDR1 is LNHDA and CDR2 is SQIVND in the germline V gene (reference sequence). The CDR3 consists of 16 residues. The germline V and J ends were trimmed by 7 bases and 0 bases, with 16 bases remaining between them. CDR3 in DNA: TGTGCCAGTACCCGAGGGGAGGGGTATAGCAATCAGCCCCAGCATTTT. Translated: CASTRGEGYSNQPQHF.

CDR3 loop: CASSLQLPEDTQYF. Written as DNA, the CDR3 is TGCGCCAGCAGCTTGCAACTGCCGGAAGATACGCAGTATTTT. The chain combines TRBV5-1 with TRBJ2-3; D unclear. The V end was cut by 1 base, the J end by 5 bases, with 11 bases between. Germline CDR1 is SGHRS and CDR2 is YFSETQ. The CDR3 spans 14 residues.

The CDR3 protein is CASSSADRVAQPQHF. Here the CDR3 DNA reads TGTGCCAGCAGTTCCGCGGACAGGGTGGCTCAGCCCCAGCATTTT. The chain joins TRBV28 to TRBJ1-5; TRBD1 aligns across 8 bases. This CDR3 has 15 residues. Germline lookup yields CDR1 MDHEN and CDR2 SYDVKM. J was trimmed by 6 bases and V by 4 bases; bases with no gene match: 8.

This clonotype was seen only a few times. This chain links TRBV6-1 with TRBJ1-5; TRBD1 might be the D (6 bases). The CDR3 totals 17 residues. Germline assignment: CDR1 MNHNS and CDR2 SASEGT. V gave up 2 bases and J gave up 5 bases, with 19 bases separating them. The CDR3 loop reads CASSELLLVGADQPQHF. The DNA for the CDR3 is TGTGCCAGCAGTGAATTACTGTTGGTGGGGGCTGATCAGCCCCAGCATTTT.

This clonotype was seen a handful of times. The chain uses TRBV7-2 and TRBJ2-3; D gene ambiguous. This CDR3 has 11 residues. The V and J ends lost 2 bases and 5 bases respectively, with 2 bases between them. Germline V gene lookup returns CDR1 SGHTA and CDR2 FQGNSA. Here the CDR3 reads CASSLLDTQYF. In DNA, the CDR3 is TGTGCCAGCAGCTTATTAGATACGCAGTATTTT. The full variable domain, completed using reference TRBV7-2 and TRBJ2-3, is GAGVSQSPSNKVTEKGKDVELRCDPISGHTALYWYRQSLGQGLEFLIYFQGNSAPDKSGLPSDRFSAERTGGSVSTLTIQRTQQEDSAVYLCASSLLDTQYFGPGTRLTVL.

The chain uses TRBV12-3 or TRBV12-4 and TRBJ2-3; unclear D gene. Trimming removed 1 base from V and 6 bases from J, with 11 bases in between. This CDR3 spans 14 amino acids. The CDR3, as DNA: TGTGCCAGCAGTTTAGACCCGGCGCCGGATACGCAGTATTTT. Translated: CASSLDPAPDTQYF.

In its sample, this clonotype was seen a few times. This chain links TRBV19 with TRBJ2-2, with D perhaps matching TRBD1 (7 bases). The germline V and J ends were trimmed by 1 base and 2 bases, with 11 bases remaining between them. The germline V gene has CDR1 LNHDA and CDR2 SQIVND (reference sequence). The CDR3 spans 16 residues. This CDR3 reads CASSIGRGPNTGELFF. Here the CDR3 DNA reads TGTGCCAGTAGTATAGGGAGGGGGCCCAACACCGGGGAGCTGTTTTTT. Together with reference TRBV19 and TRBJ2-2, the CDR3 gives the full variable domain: DGGITQSPKYLFRKEGQNVTLSCEQNLNHDAMYWYRQDPGQGLRLIYYSQIVNDFQKGDIAEGYSVSREKKESFPLTVTSAQKNPTAFYLCASSIGRGPNTGELFFGEGSRLTVL.

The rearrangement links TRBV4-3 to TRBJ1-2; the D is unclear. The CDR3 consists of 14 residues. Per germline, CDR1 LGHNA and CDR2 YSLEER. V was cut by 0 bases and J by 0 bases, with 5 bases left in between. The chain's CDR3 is CASSQEVSNYGYTF. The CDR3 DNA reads TGCGCCAGCAGCCAAGAGGTATCTAACTATGGCTACACCTTC.

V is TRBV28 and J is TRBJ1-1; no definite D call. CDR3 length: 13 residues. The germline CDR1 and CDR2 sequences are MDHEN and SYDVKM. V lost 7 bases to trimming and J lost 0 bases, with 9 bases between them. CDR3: CASKTTLNTEAFF. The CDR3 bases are TGTGCCAGCAAAACCACATTGAACACTGAAGCTTTCTTT.

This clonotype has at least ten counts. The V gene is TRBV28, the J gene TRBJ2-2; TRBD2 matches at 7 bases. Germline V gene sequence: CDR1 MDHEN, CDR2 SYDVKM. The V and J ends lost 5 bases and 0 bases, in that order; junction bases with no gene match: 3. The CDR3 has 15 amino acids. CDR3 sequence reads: CASSQSGANTGELFF. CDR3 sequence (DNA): TGTGCCAGCAGTCAAAGCGGGGCGAACACCGGGGAGCTGTTTTTT.

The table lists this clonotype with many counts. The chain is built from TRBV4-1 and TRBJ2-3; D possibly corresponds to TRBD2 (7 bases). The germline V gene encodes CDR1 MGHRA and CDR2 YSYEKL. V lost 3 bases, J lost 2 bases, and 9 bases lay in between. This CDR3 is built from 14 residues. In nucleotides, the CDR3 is TGCGCCAGCAGCCAGGGGGGGCCCACAGATACGCAGTATTTT. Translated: CASSQGGPTDTQYF.

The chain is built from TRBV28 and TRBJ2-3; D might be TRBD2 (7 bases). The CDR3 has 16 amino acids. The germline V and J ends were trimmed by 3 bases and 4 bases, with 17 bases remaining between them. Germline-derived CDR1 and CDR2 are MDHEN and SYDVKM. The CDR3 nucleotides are TGTGCCAGCAGTTTCCAAACTCCGGGGGGCGCAGATACGCAGTATTTT. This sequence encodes CASSFQTPGGADTQYF. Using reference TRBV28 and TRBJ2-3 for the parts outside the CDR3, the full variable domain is DVKVTQSSRYLVKRTGEKVFLECVQDMDHENMFWYRQDPGLGLRLIYFSYDVKMKEKGDIPEGYSVSREKKERFSLILESASTNQTSMYLCASSFQTPGGADTQYFGPGTRLTVL.

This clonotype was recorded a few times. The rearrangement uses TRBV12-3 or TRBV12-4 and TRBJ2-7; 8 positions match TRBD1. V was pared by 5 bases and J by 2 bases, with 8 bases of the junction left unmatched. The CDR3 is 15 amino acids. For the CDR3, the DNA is TGTGCCAGCAGTCTGACAGGGGCAATGGCCTACGAGCAGTACTTC. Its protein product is CASSLTGAMAYEQYF.

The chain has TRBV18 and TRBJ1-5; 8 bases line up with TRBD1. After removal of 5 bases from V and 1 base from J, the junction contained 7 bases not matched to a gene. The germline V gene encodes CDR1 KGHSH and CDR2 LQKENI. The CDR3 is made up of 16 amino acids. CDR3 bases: TGTGCCAGCTCAGAGCAGGGGGCTCGGAGCAATCAGCCCCAGCATTTT. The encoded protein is CASSEQGARSNQPQHF.

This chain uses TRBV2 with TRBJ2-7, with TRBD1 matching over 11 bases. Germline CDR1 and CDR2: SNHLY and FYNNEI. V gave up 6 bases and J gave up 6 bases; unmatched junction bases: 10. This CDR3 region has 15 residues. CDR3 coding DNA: TGTGCCAGCAGGGTTACCGGGACAGGGGGAATCGAGCAGTACTTC. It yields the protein CASRVTGTGGIEQYF.

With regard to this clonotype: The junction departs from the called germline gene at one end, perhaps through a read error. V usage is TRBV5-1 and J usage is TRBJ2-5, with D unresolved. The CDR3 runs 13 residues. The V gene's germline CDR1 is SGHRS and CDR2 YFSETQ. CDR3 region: CASTLVQKETQYF. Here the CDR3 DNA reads TGCGCCAGCACCTTGGTCCAGAAAGAGACCCAGTACTTC.

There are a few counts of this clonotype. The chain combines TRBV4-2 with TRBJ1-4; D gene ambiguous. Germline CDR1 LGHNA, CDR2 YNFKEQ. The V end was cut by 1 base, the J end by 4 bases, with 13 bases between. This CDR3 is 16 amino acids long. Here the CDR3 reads CASSQGSQANNEKLFF. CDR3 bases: TGTGCCAGCAGCCAAGGGTCCCAGGCCAATAATGAAAAACTGTTTTTT.

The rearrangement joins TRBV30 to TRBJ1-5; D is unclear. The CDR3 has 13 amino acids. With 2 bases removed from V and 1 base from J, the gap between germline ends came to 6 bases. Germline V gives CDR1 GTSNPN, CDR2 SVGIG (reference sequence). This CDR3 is CAWSSRSNQPQHF. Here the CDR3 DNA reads TGTGCCTGGAGTAGCCGGAGCAATCAGCCCCAGCATTTT. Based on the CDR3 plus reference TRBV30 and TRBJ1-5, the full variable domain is SQTIHQWPATLVQPVGSPLSLECTVEGTSNPNLYWYRQAAGRGLQLLFYSVGIGQISSEVPQNLSASRPQDRQFILSSKKLLLSDSGFYLCAWSSRSNQPQHFGDGTRLSIL.

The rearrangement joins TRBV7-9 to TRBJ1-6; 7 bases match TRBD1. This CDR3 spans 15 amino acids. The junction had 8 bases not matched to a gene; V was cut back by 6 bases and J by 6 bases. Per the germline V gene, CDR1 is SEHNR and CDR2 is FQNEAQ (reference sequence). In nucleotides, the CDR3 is TGTGCCAGCAGTCCAACAGGGGAGGGTAATTCACCCCTCCACTTT. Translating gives CASSPTGEGNSPLHF.

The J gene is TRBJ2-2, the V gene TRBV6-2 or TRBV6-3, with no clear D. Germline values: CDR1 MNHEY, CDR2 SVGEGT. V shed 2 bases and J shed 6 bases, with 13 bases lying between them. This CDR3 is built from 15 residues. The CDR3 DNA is TGTGCCAGCAGTTACGATAGGTCCGGCGCCGGGGAGCTGTTTTTT. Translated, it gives CASSYDRSGAGELFF.

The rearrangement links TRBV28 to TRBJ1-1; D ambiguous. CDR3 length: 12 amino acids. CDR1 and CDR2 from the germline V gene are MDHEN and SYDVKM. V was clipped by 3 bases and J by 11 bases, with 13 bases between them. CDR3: CASSFVGLGAFF. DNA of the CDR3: TGTGCCAGCAGTTTCGTGGGGTTGGGGGCTTTCTTT.

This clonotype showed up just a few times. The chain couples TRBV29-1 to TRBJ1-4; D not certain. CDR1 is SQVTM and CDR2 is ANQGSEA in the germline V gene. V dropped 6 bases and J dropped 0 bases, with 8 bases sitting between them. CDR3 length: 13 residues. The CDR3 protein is CSVGSTTNEKLFF. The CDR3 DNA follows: TGCAGCGTGGGCTCTACAACTAATGAAAAACTGTTTTTT.

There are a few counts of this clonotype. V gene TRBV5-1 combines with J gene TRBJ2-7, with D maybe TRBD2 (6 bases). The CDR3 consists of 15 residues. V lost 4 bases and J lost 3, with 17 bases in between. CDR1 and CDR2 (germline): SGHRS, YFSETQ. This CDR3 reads CASSPPGGSGYEQYF. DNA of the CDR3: TGCGCCAGCAGCCCTCCTGGGGGGTCTGGCTACGAGCAGTACTTC. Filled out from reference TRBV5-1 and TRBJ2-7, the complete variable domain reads KAGVTQTPRYLIKTRGQQVTLSCSPISGHRSVSWYQQTPGQGLQFLFEYFSETQRNKGNFPGRFSGRQFSNSRSEMNVSTLELGDSALYLCASSPPGGSGYEQYFGPGTRLTVT.

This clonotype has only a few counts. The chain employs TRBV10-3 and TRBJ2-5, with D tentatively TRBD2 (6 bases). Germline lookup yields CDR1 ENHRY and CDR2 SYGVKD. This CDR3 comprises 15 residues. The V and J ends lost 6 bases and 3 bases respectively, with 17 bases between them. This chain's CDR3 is CAISALAPGEETQYF. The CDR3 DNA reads TGTGCCATCAGCGCCCTAGCGCCTGGGGAAGAGACCCAGTACTTC.

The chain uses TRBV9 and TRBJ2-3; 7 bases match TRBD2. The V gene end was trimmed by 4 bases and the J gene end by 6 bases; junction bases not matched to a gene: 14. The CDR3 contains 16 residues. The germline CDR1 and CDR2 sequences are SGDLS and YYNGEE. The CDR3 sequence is CASSSLEGGPGDTQYF. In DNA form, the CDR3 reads TGTGCCAGCAGCTCCCTTGAGGGAGGGCCAGGCGATACGCAGTATTTT. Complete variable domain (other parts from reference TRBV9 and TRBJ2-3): DSGVTQTPKHLITATGQRVTLRCSPRSGDLSVYWYQQSLDQGLQFLIQYYNGEERAKGNILERFSAQQFPDLHSELNLSSLELGDSALYFCASSSLEGGPGDTQYFGPGTRLTVL.

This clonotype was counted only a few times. The CDR3 loop reads CASSPGQGAANEKLFF. The CDR3 nucleotides read TGTGCCAGCAGTCCGGGACAGGGTGCGGCTAATGAAAAACTGTTTTTT. The rearrangement uses TRBV12-3 or TRBV12-4 and TRBJ1-4, with 9 bases matching TRBD1. CDR3 length: 16 amino acids. V trimming: 5 bases; J trimming: 3 bases; junction bases outside the gene matches: 7.